Listed here are 6 T cell receptor beta chains from one sample, sequenced in a study of blood T cell repertoires in COVID-19. Assay used: immunoSEQ multiplex PCR; TCRdb lists only in-frame clones, some missing. The table records some 130,000 clones, 70% to 85% of them present only once. Sequencing was done on a sample of peripheral blood. These receptors were collected from a man aged 60 to 69 who had recovered from COVID-19.

The chain combines TRBV4-1 with TRBJ2-5; TRBD2 agrees at 7 bases. The V and J ends lost 4 bases and 4 bases, in that order; junction bases with no gene match: 12. The CDR3 contains 16 residues. Per the germline V gene, CDR1 is MGHRA and CDR2 is YSYEKL. CDR3 DNA: TGCGCCAGCAGCCCGACTCCAGCGGGGTTCCCAGAGACCCAGTACTTC. Amino acid sequence: CASSPTPAGFPETQYF.

The chain couples TRBV28 to TRBJ2-7; tentative D call: TRBD1 (5 bases). V was shortened by 1 base and J by 3 bases, with 7 bases between the two germline ends. Germline CDR1 and CDR2: MDHEN and SYDVKM. This CDR3 is built from 13 residues. The CDR3: CASSLLQGYEQYF. The DNA for the CDR3 is TGTGCCAGCAGTTTATTGCAGGGCTACGAGCAGTACTTC. The full variable domain, its missing parts supplied by reference TRBV28 and TRBJ2-7, is DVKVTQSSRYLVKRTGEKVFLECVQDMDHENMFWYRQDPGLGLRLIYFSYDVKMKEKGDIPEGYSVSREKKERFSLILESASTNQTSMYLCASSLLQGYEQYFGPGTRLTVT.

The gene calls are TRBV24-1 and TRBJ2-6, with TRBD1 matching over 7 bases. The CDR3 is 19 residues long. Germline CDR1 KGHDR, CDR2 SFDVKD. The V and J ends lost 6 bases and 1 base, in that order; junction bases with no gene match: 14. This CDR3 is CATSPGTDDFGSGANVLTF. CDR3 nucleotide sequence: TGTGCCACCAGTCCCGGGACAGACGACTTCGGATCTGGGGCCAACGTCCTGACTTTC.

The rearrangement uses TRBV7-9 and TRBJ1-6; 8 nucleotides align to TRBD1. V lost 5 bases to trimming and J lost 7 bases; unmatched junction nucleotides: 4. The germline CDR1 and CDR2 sequences are SEHNR and FQNEAQ (reference sequence). This CDR3 has 14 amino acids. The CDR3 DNA is TGTGCCAGCAGCCGGACAGGGCTGAATTCACCCCTCCACTTT. Translated: CASSRTGLNSPLHF.

The chain has TRBV9 and TRBJ2-7, with TRBD1 matching over 9 bases. The germline gives CDR1 SGDLS, CDR2 YYNGEE. The length of the CDR3 is 16 residues. Trimming took 1 base from V and 1 from J; bases not matched to a gene: 6. The CDR3 nucleotides are TGTGCCAGCAGCGTATCTATGGGACAGGGATCCTACGAGCAGTACTTC. This sequence encodes CASSVSMGQGSYEQYF. Variable domain in full (rest from reference TRBV9 and TRBJ2-7): DSGVTQTPKHLITATGQRVTLRCSPRSGDLSVYWYQQSLDQGLQFLIQYYNGEERAKGNILERFSAQQFPDLHSELNLSSLELGDSALYFCASSVSMGQGSYEQYFGPGTRLTVT.

The chain combines TRBV6-5 with TRBJ2-7, with 7 bases lining up with TRBD2. Germline V gene lookup returns CDR1 MNHEY and CDR2 SVGAGI. V dropped 5 bases and J dropped 6; count of bases not matched to a gene: 13. The CDR3 spans 15 residues. The CDR3 region is CASSRETSLLSEQYF. CDR3 nucleotide sequence: TGTGCCAGCAGTAGGGAGACTAGCCTGTTGAGCGAGCAGTACTTC.